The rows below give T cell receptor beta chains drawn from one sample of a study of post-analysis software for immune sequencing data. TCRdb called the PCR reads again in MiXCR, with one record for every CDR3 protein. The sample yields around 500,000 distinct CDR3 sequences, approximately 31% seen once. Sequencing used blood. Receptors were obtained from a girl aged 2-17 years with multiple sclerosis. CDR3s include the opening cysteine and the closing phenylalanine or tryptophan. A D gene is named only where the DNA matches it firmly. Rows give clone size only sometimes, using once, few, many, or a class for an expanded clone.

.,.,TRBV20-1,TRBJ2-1,CSVWVQDADEQFF,TGCAGTGTCTGGGTCCAAGATGCCGATGAGCAGTTCTTC
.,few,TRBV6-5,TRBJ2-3,CASSWRHASTDTQYF,TGTGCCAGCAGTTGGCGACATGCGAGCACAGATACGCAGTATTTT
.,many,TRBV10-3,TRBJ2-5,CAIGRDQETQYF,TGTGCCATCGGGCGGGACCAAGAGACCCAGTACTTC
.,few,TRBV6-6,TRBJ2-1,CASSYGRNEQFF,TGTGCCAGCAGTTACGGAAGGAATGAGCAGTTCTTC
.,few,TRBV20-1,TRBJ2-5,CSARQGQWETQYF,TGCAGTGCTAGACAGGGCCAATGGGAGACCCAGTACTTC
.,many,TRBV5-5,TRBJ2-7,CASSLPGFYEQYF,TGTGCCAGCAGCTTACCGGGTTTCTACGAGCAGTACTTC
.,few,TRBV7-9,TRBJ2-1,CASSVHPYNEQFF,TGTGCCAGCAGCGTTCACCCTTACAATGAGCAGTTCTTC
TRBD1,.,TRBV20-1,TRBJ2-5,CSASRPGQGRLILEETQYF,TGCAGTGCTTCCCGTCCGGGACAGGGACGCCTCATTCTGGAAGAGACCCAGTACTTC
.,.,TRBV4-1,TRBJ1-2,CASSQDERGGYGYTF,TGCGCCAGCAGCCAAGATGAGAGGGGTGGCTATGGCTACACCTTC
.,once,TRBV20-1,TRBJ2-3,CSATTGNTDTQYF,TGCAGTGCTACAACCGGGAACACAGATACGCAGTATTTT
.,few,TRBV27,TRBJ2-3,CASSLVGAVADTQYF,TGTGCCAGCAGTTTAGTAGGGGCTGTTGCAGATACGCAGTATTTT
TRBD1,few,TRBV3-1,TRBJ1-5,CASSGQGDDQPQHF,TGTGCCAGCTCTGGACAGGGGGATGATCAGCCCCAGCATTTT
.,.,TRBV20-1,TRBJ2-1,CSAPQRLDNEQFF,TGCAGTGCCCCTCAGCGGTTAGACAATGAGCAGTTCTTC
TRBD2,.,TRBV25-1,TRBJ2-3,CASSDSSPGLGELYTQYF,TGTGCCAGCAGTGACTCTAGTCCGGGACTAGGGGAACTTTATACGCAGTATTTT
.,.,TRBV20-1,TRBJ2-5,CSARGTADKRETQYF,TGCAGTGCTAGAGGAACGGCAGACAAACGAGAGACCCAGTACTTC
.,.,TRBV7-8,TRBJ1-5,CVSSSGRNQPQHF,TGTGTCAGCAGCTCCGGACGGAATCAGCCCCAGCATTTT
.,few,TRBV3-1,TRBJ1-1,CASSPSPYGNTEAFF,TGTGCCAGCAGCCCTTCCCCTTACGGGAACACTGAAGCTTTCTTT
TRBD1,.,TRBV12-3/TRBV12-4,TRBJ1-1,CASSLDRASEAFF,TGTGCCAGCAGTCTGGACAGGGCGTCTGAAGCTTTCTTT
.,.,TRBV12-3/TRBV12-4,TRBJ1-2,CASSSSMGGYTF,TGTGCCAGCAGTTCATCGATGGGAGGCTACACCTTC
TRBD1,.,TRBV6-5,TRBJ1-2,CASRPTGNGYGYTF,TGTGCCAGCAGGCCGACAGGGAACGGGTATGGCTACACCTTC
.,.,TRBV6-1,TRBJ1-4,CASRTASGNEKLFF,TGTGCCAGCAGAACAGCGAGCGGTAATGAAAAACTGTTTTTT
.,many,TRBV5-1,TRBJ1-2,CASSLEEGGGYTF,TGCGCCAGCAGCTTGGAAGAGGGAGGGGGCTACACCTTC
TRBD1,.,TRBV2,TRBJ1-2,CASIDGQGSYGYTF,TGTGCCAGCATCGACGGACAGGGGAGCTATGGCTACACCTTC
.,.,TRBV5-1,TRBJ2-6,CASSGMAGANVLTF,TGCGCCAGCAGCGGCATGGCTGGGGCCAACGTCCTGACTTTC
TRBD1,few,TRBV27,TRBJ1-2,CASSSLGAGGGGGYTF,TGTGCCAGCAGCAGTTTGGGCGCAGGGGGCGGCGGTGGCTACACCTTC
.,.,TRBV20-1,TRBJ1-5,CSAPRGGDQPQHF,TGCAGTGCTCCCAGGGGAGGAGATCAGCCCCAGCATTTT
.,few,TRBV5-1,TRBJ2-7,CASSLGSGSYEQYF,TGCGCCAGCAGCTTGGGGTCAGGATCATACGAGCAGTACTTC
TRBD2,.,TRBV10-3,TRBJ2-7,CAISESGSGGFYEQYF,TGTGCCATCAGTGAGTCAGGTAGCGGGGGGTTCTACGAGCAGTACTTC
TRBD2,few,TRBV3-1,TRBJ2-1,CASSQGGAGKSSYNEQFF,TGTGCCAGCAGCCAAGGCGGAGCGGGGAAGAGCTCCTACAATGAGCAGTTCTTC
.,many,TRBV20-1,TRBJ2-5,CSARDPQQETQYF,TGCAGTGCTAGAGATCCCCAGCAAGAGACCCAGTACTTC
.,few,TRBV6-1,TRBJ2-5,CASRKESVYQETQYF,TGTGCCAGCAGGAAAGAATCTGTGTACCAAGAGACCCAGTACTTC
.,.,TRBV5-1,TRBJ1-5,CASSLAAGDQPQHF,TGCGCCAGCAGCTTGGCCGCAGGGGATCAGCCCCAGCATTTT
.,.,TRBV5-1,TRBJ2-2,CASSPQPSANTGELFF,TGCGCCAGCAGCCCCCAACCGAGTGCGAACACCGGGGAGCTGTTTTTT
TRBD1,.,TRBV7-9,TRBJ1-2,CASSQIRQGEGDGYTF,TGTGCCAGCAGCCAAATTAGACAGGGTGAGGGGGATGGCTACACCTTC
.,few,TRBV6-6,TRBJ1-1,CASSYSRPGPEAFF,TGTGCCAGCAGTTACTCGAGGCCAGGCCCGGAAGCTTTCTTT
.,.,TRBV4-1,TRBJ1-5,CASSQDRGGGNQPQHF,TGCGCCAGCAGCCAAGATCGGGGGGGGGGCAATCAGCCCCAGCATTTT
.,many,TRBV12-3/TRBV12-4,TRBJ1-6,CASSSGSNSPLHF,TGTGCCAGCAGTTCAGGGTCCAATTCACCCCTCCACTTT
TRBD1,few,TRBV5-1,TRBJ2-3,CASLRDRPSTDTQYF,TGCGCCAGCTTGAGGGACAGACCTAGCACAGATACGCAGTATTTT
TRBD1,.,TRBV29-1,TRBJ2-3,CSVEDPRDRSTDTQYF,TGCAGCGTTGAAGATCCGCGGGACAGGAGCACAGATACGCAGTATTTT
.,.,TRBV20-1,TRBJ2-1,CSAVPGISYNEQFF,TGCAGTGCCGTCCCGGGGATTTCCTACAATGAGCAGTTCTTC
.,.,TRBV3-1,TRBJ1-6,CASSPRRQSPLHF,TGTGCCAGCAGCCCAAGACGGCAGTCACCCCTCCACTTT
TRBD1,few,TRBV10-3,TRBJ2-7,CAAETGTGSYEQYF,TGTGCCGCAGAAACCGGGACAGGATCCTACGAGCAGTACTTC
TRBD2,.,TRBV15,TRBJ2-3,CATSRVGGLAGGRDTQYF,TGTGCCACCAGCAGAGTTGGCGGACTAGCGGGGGGAAGAGATACGCAGTATTTT
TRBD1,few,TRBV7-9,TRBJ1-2,CASSGRTGGWDGYTF,TGTGCCAGCAGCGGACGGACAGGGGGCTGGGACGGCTACACCTTC
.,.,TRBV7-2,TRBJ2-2,CASSLSHGTGGELFF,TGTGCCAGCAGCTTATCTCATGGGACGGGCGGGGAGCTGTTTTTT
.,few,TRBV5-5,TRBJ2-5,CASSFFQGVLETQYF,TGTGCCAGCAGCTTTTTTCAGGGAGTGCTCGAGACCCAGTACTTC
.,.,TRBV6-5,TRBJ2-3,CASSPRTVGTDTQYF,TGTGCCAGCAGTCCCCGGACAGTAGGCACAGATACGCAGTATTTT
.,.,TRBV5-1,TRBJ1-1,CASSFGGSGNTEAFF,TGCGCCAGCAGCTTCGGGGGCTCGGGGAACACTGAAGCTTTCTTT
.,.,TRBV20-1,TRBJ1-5,CSARGYRDQPQHF,TGCAGTGCTAGAGGGTATAGAGACCAGCCCCAGCATTTT
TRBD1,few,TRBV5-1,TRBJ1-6,CASSAGTGGSPLHF,TGCGCCAGCAGCGCGGGGACAGGGGGTTCACCCCTCCACTTT
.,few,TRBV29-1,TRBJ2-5,CSVEGVGEETQYF,TGCAGCGTTGAAGGGGTCGGGGAAGAGACCCAGTACTTC
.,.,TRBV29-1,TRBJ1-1,CSVRGSVTEAFF,TGCAGCGTGCGGGGTTCGGTCACTGAAGCTTTCTTT
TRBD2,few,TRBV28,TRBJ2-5,CASLGAGGKETQYF,TGTGCCAGCCTGGGTGCGGGGGGGAAAGAGACCCAGTACTTC
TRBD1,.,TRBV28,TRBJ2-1,CTSSQHRGREIEQFF,TGTACCAGCAGCCAACACAGGGGGCGGGAAATTGAGCAGTTCTTC
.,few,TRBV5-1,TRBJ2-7,CASSPHANYLYEQYF,TGCGCCAGCAGCCCCCATGCGAACTACCTCTACGAGCAGTACTTC
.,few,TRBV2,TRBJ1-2,CASTLRGYYGYTF,TGTGCCAGCACTCTTAGGGGTTACTATGGCTACACCTTC
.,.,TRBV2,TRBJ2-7,CASSVTAYEQYF,TGTGCCAGCAGTGTGACAGCTTACGAGCAGTACTTC